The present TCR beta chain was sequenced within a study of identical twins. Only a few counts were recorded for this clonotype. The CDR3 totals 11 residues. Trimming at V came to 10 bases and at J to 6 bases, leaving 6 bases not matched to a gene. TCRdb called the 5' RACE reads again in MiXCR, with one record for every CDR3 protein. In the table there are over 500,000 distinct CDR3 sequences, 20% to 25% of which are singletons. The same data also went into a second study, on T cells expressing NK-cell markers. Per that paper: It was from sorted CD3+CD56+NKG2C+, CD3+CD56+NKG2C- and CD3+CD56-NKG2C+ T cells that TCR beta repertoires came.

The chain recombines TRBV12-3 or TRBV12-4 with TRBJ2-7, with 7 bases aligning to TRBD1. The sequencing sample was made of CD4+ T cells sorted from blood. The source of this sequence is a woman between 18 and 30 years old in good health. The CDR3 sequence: CATRGIGEQYF. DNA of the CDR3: TGTGCCACCAGGGGGATCGGCGAGCAGTACTTC.